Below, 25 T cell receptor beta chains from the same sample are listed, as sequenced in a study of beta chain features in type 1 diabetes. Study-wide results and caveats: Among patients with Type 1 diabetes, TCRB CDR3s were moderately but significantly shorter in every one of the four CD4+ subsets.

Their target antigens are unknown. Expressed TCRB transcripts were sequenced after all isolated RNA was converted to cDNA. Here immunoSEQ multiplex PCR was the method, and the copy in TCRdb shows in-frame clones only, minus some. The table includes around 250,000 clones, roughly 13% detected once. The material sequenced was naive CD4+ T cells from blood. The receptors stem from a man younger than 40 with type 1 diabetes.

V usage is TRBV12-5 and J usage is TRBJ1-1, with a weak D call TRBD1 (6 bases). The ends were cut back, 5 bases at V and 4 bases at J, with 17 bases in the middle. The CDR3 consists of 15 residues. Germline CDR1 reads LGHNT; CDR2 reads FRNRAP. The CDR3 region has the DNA TGTGCTAGTGGTCTCTCGACAGGACCCTTCACTGAAGCTTTCTTT. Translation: CASGLSTGPFTEAFF.

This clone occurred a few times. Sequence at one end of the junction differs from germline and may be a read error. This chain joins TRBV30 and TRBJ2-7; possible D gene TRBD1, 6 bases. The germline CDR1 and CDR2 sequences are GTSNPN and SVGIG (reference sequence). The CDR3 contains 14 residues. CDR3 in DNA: TGTGCCTGGGGTGTACAGGGTTTCCTCTACGAGCAGTACTTC. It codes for CAWGVQGFLYEQYF.

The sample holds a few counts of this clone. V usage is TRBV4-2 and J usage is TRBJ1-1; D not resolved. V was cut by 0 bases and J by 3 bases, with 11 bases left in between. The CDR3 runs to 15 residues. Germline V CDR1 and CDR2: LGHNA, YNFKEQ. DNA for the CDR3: TGTGCCAGCAGCCAAGAGGTTAGGAGGGACACTGAAGCTTTCTTT. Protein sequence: CASSQEVRRDTEAFF.

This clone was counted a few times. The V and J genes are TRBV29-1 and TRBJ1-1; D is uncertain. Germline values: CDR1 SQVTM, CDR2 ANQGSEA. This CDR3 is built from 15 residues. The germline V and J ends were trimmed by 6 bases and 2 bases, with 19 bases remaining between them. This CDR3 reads CSVVDGTDGNTEAFF. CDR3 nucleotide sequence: TGCAGCGTGGTTGACGGTACAGACGGTAACACTGAAGCTTTCTTT.

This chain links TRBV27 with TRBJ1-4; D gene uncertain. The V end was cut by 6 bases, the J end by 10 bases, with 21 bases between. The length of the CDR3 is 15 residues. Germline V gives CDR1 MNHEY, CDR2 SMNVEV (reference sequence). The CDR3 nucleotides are TGTGCCAGCAGCCCCTCCGACTCTTCCTCTCGAAAACTGTTTTTT. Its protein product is CASSPSDSSSRKLFF.

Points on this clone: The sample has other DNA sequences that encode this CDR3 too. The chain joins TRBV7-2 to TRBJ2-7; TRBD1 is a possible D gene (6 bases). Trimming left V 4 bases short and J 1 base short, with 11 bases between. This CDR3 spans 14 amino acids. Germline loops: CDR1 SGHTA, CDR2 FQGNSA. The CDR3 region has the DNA TGTGCCAGCAGCTCCCAACAGGGATCCTACGAGCAGTACTTC. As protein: CASSSQQGSYEQYF.

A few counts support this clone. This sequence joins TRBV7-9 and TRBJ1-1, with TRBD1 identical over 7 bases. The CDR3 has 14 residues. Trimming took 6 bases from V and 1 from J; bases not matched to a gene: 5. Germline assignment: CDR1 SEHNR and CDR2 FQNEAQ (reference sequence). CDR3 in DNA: TGTGCCAGCAGTCTAGGGACAGCGAACACTGAAGCTTTCTTT. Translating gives CASSLGTANTEAFF.

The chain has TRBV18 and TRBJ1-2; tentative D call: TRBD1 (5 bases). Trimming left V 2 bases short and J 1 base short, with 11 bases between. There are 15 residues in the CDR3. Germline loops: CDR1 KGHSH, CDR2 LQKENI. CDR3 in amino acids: CASSPMAGNNYGYTF. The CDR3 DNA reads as TGTGCCAGCTCACCAATGGCAGGGAATAACTATGGCTACACCTTC.

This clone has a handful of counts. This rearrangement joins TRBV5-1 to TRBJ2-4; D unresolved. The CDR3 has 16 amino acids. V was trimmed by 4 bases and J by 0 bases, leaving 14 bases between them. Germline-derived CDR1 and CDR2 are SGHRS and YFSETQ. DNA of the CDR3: TGCGCCAGCAGCCAAGACTCCCTTGTAGCCAAAAACATTCAGTACTTC. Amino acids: CASSQDSLVAKNIQYF.

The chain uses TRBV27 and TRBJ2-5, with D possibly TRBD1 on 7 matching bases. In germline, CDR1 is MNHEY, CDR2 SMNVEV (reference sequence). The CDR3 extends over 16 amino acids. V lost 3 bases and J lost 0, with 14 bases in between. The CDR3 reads CASSLTSRGDQETQYF. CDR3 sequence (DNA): TGTGCCAGCAGTTTGACGTCCAGGGGGGACCAAGAGACCCAGTACTTC.

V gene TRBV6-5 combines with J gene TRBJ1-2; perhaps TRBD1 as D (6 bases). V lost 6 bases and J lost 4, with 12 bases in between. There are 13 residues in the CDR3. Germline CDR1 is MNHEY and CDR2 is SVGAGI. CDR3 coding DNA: TGTGCCAGCAGACGCACAGGGACCTATGGCTACACCTTC. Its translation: CASRRTGTYGYTF.

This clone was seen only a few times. This CDR3 is CASSQSRENYNEQFF. The CDR3 DNA sequence: TGTGCCAGCAGCCAGAGTCGGGAGAACTACAATGAGCAGTTCTTC. The chain employs TRBV11-2 and TRBJ2-1; D may be TRBD2 (6 bases). This CDR3 spans 15 amino acids. Per germline, CDR1 SGHAT and CDR2 FQNNGV. V gave up 5 bases and J gave up 3 bases, with 14 bases separating them.

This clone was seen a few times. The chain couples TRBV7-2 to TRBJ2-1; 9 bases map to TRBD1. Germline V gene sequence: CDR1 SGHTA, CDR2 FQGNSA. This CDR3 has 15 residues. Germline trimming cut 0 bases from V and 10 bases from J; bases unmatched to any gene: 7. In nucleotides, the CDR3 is TGTGCCAGCAGCTTAGCGACAGGGGGGGCCTCCGAGCAGTTCTTC. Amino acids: CASSLATGGASEQFF.

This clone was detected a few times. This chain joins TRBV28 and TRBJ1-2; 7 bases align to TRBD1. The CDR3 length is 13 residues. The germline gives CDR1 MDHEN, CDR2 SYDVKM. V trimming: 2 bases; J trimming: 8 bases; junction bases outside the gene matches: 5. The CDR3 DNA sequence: TGTGCCAGCAGTTTAGGACAGGAGTGGGGCTACACCTTC. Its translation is CASSLGQEWGYTF.

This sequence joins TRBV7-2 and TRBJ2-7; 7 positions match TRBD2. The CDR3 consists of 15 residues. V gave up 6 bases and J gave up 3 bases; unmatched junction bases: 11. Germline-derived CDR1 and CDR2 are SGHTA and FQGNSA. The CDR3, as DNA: TGTGCCAGCAGGTCGGGGGGAGGTACTCACTACGAGCAGTACTTC. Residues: CASRSGGGTHYEQYF.

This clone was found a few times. CDR3 sequence reads: CASSLGTGDQPQHF. CDR3 sequence (DNA): TGTGCCAGCAGCCTCGGGACAGGGGACCAGCCCCAGCATTTT. The rearrangement joins TRBV2 to TRBJ1-5; 10 bases line up with TRBD1. CDR1 is SNHLY, CDR2 FYNNEI, per germline. The CDR3 length is 14 residues. V gave up 6 bases and J gave up 7 bases; unmatched junction bases: 6.

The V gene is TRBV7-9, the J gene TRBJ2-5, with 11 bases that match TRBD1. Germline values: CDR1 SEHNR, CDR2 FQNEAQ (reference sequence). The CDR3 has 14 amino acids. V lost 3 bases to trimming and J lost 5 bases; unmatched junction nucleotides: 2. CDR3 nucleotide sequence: TGTGCCAGCAGCTTCGGGACAGGGGGGGAGACCCAGTACTTC. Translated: CASSFGTGGETQYF.

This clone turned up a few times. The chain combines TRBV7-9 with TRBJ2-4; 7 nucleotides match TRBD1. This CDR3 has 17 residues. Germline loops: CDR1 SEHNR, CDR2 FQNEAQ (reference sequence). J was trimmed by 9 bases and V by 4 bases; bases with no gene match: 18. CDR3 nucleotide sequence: TGTGCCAGCAGCTCGGTTTCGTGGACAGGCCCTATGGGCATTCAGTACTTC. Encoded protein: CASSSVSWTGPMGIQYF. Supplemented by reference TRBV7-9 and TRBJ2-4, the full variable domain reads DTGVSQNPRHKITKRGQNVTFRCDPISEHNRLYWYRQTLGQGPEFLTYFQNEAQLEKSRLLSDRFSAERPKGSFSTLEIQRTEQGDSAMYLCASSSVSWTGPMGIQYFGAGTRLSVL.

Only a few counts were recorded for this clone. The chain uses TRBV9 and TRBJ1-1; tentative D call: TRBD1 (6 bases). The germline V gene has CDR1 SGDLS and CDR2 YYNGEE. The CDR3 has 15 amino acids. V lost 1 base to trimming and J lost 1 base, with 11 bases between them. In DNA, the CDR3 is TGTGCCAGCAGCGTAAGACAGGATGGGAACACTGAAGCTTTCTTT. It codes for CASSVRQDGNTEAFF. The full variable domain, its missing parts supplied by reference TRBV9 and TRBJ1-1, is DSGVTQTPKHLITATGQRVTLRCSPRSGDLSVYWYQQSLDQGLQFLIQYYNGEERAKGNILERFSAQQFPDLHSELNLSSLELGDSALYFCASSVRQDGNTEAFFGQGTRLTVV.

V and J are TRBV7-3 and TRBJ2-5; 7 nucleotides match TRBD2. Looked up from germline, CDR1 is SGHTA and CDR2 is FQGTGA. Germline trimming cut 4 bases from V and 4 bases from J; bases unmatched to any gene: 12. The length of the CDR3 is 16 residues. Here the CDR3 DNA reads TGTGCCAGCAGCTCCAATCCTAGCGGTAGCGGAGAGACCCAGTACTTC. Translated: CASSSNPSGSGETQYF.

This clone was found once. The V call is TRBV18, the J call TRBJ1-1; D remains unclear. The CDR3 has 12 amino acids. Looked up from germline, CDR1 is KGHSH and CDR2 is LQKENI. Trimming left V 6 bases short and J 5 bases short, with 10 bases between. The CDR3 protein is CASSRRETEAFF. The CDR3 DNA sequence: TGTGCCAGCTCCCGTAGAGAGACTGAAGCTTTCTTT.

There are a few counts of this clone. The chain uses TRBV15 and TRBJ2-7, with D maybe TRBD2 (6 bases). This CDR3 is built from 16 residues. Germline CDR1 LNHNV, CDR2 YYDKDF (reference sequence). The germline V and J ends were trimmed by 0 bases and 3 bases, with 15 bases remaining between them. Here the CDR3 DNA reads TGTGCCACCAGCAGAGATTTAGTGGCTAGCGACTACGAGCAGTACTTC. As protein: CATSRDLVASDYEQYF.

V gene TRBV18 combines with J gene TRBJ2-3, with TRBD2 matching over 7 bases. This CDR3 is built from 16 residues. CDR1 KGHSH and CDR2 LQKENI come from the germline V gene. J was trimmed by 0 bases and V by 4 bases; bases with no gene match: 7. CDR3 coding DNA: TGTGCCAGCTCACGTCCTAGCGGATATAGCACAGATACGCAGTATTTT. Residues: CASSRPSGYSTDTQYF. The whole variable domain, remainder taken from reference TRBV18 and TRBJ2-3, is NAGVMQNPRHLVRRRGQEARLRCSPMKGHSHVYWYRQLPEEGLKFMVYLQKENIIDESGMPKERFSAEFPKEGPSILRIQQVVRGDSAAYFCASSRPSGYSTDTQYFGPGTRLTVL.

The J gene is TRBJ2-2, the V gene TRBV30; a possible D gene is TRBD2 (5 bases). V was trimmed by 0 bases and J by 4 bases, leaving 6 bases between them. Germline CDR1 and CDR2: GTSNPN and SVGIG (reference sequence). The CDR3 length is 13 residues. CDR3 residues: CAWSVLGTGELFF. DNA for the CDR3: TGTGCCTGGAGTGTACTAGGCACCGGGGAGCTGTTTTTT.

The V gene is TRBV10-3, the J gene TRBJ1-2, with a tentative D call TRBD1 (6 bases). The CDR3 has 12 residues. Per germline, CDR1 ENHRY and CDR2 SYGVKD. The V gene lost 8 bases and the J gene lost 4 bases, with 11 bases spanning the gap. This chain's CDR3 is CAIGGTTYGYTF. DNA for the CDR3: TGTGCCATCGGGGGCACCACCTATGGCTACACCTTC.